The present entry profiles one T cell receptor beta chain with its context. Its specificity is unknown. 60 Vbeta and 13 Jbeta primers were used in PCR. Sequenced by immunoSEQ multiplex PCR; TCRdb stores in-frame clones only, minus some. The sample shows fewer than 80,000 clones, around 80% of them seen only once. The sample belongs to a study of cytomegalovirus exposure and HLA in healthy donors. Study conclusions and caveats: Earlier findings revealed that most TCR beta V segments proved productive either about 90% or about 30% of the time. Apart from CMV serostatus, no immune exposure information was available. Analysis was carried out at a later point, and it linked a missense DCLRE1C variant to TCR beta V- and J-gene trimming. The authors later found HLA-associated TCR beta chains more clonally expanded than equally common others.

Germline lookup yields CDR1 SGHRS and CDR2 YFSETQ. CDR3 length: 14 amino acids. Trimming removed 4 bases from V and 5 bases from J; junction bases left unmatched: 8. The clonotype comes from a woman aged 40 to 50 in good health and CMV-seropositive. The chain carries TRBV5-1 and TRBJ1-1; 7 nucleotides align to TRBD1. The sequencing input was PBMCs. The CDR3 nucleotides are TGCGCCAGCAGCCCGAGACAGGGAAGTACTGAAGCTTTCTTT. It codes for CASSPRQGSTEAFF.